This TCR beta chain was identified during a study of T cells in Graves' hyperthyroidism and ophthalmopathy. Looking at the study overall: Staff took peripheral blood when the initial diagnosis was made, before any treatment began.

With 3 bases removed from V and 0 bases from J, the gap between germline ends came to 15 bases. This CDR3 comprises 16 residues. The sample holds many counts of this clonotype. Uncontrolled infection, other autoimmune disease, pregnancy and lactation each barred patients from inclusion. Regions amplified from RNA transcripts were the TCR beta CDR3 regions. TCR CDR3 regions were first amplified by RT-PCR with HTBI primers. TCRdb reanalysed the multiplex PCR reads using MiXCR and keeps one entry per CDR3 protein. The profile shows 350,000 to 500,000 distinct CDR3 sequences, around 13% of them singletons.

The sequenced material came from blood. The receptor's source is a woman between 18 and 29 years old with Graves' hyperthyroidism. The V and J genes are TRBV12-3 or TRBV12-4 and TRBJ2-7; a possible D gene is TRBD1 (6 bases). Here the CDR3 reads CASSFPRQANSYEQYF. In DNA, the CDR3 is TGTGCCAGCAGTTTCCCCCGACAGGCAAACTCCTACGAGCAGTACTTC.